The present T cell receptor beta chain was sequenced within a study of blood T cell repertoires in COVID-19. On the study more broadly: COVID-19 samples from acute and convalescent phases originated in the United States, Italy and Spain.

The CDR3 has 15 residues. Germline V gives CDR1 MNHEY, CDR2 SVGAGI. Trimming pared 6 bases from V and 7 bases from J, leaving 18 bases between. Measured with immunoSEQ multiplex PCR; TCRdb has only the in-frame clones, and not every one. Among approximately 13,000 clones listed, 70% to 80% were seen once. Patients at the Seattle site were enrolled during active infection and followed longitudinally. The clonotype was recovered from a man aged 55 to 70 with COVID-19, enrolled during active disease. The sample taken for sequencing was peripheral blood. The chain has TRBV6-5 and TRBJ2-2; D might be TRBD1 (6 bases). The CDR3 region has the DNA TGTGCCAGCAGCCTGACAGGCGGAGAGGGCGGGGAGCTGTTTTTT. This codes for CASSLTGGEGGELFF.